The 2 T cell receptor beta chains listed next were all sequenced from one sample in a study of patients and donors after allogeneic stem cell transplantation. TCRdb used MiXCR to reprocess the RT-PCR reads, holding one entry per CDR3 protein. The sample lists some 200,000 distinct CDR3 sequences; 41% were seen once. The sequencing input was blood, either unsorted or a sorted T cell fraction (not recorded which). The receptors originated from a human donor who was either an allogeneic HSCT recipient or a stem cell or donor lymphocyte infusion donor (not recorded which). It is not recorded whose cells these are; they may come from a transplant donor.

The chain is built from TRBV11-1 and TRBJ2-1; 8 nucleotides line up with TRBD1. The V segment lost 5 bases and the J segment 0 bases; nucleotides outside the gene matches: 9. The germline V gene encodes CDR1 SGHAT and CDR2 FQDESV (reference sequence). The length of the CDR3 is 17 residues. The chain's CDR3 is CASSRTGTQVSYNEQFF. The CDR3 DNA reads as TGTGCCAGCAGCAGGACAGGGACTCAAGTCTCCTACAATGAGCAGTTCTTC.

Only a few counts were recorded for this clonotype. This chain uses TRBV12-3 or TRBV12-4 with TRBJ1-2; 7 nucleotides agree with TRBD1. This CDR3 comprises 12 residues. Losses at the gene ends were 6 bases for V and 5 bases for J; bases not matched to a gene: 3. CDR3 sequence reads: CASRGQTYGYTF. CDR3 coding DNA: TGTGCCAGCAGGGGACAGACTTATGGCTACACCTTC.